The 20 T cell receptor beta chains in this list originate from one sample, sequenced in a study of shared clonotypes between healthy human individuals (dated by TCRdb to about 2020). The library was prepared using the immunoSEQ multiplex PCR assay. TCRdb stores this immuneACCESS table with in-frame sequences only. Part of the clones is absent; in the studies checked, under half of the shortfall reflects unresolved V genes, and no reason is known for the rest. The sample table contains over 2 million clones; only one count was recorded for roughly 94% of them. The ten largest account for under 0.15% of the sample. Sequenced sample: naive CD4+ T cells sorted from blood. Interpreted using the paper, the cell subset or site label stands for: CD45RA+ positively selected. The receptors stem from a man between 18 and 35 years old in good health.

The J gene is TRBJ2-1, the V gene TRBV10-3, with a possible D match to TRBD1 (5 bases). Germline assignment: CDR1 ENHRY and CDR2 SYGVKD. The CDR3 length is 12 residues. Trimming cost V 5 bases and J 8 bases, with 10 bases left between them. This CDR3 is CAISPRADEQFF. In DNA form, the CDR3 reads TGTGCCATCAGTCCCAGGGCGGATGAGCAGTTCTTC.

This chain's CDR3 is CASSGAWERGNTQYF. DNA for the CDR3: TGTGCCAGCAGTGGGGCCTGGGAACGGGGTAATACGCAGTATTTT. The gene calls are TRBV6-6 and TRBJ2-3; either TRBD1 or TRBD2 may supply D (5 bases each). CDR3 size: 15 residues. Trimming cost V 5 bases and J 7 bases, with 19 bases left between them. The germline V gene has CDR1 MNHNY and CDR2 SVGAGI (reference sequence).

V and J are TRBV5-1 and TRBJ1-2; D is perhaps TRBD1 (5 bases). The ends were cut back, 1 base at V and 8 bases at J, with 21 bases in the middle. CDR3 length: 16 amino acids. Germline CDR1 is SGHRS and CDR2 is YFSETQ. This chain's CDR3 is CASSLNEAGWKYGYTF. In DNA form, the CDR3 reads TGCGCCAGCAGCTTGAATGAAGCAGGGTGGAAATACGGCTACACCTTC.

With respect to this clone: Other DNA sequences from this sample encode an identical CDR3 as well. The chain employs TRBV9 and TRBJ1-1, with a possible D match to TRBD1 (5 bases). V was shortened by 1 base and J by 1 base, with 8 bases between the two germline ends. CDR1 is SGDLS, CDR2 YYNGEE, per germline. This CDR3 is 14 amino acids long. In DNA, the CDR3 is TGTGCCAGCAGCGTACTAGACAGGAACACTGAAGCTTTCTTT. Residues: CASSVLDRNTEAFF. The entire variable domain, with the rest obtained from reference TRBV9 and TRBJ1-1, is as follows: DSGVTQTPKHLITATGQRVTLRCSPRSGDLSVYWYQQSLDQGLQFLIQYYNGEERAKGNILERFSAQQFPDLHSELNLSSLELGDSALYFCASSVLDRNTEAFFGQGTRLTVV.

The gene calls are TRBV7-2 and TRBJ1-2, with D uncertain. This CDR3 is 11 amino acids long. V lost 5 bases and J lost 13, with 14 bases in between. Per the germline V gene, CDR1 is SGHTA and CDR2 is FQGNSA. CDR3 amino acids: CASSLQRPVTF. For the CDR3, the DNA is TGTGCCAGCAGCCTCCAGCGTCCGGTCACCTTC.

Note on this clone: A much more abundant neighbour one base away suggests this may be a read error. The CDR3 bases are TGTGCCGGCAGCCAGCAAATAGCGGGGGGAGATACGCAGTATTTT. Protein: CAGSQQIAGGDTQYF. The chain carries TRBV11-2 and TRBJ2-3; 10 bases align to TRBD2. This CDR3 has 15 residues. The germline gives CDR1 SGHAT, CDR2 FQNNGV.

The chain couples TRBV5-3 to TRBJ1-1, with D hard to call. TRBV5-3 belongs to the ORF category, with a function that is uncertain. Trimming removed 4 bases from V and 7 bases from J, with 14 bases in between. The CDR3 runs 13 residues. The CDR3 protein is CARSPETWGEAFF. CDR3 sequence (DNA): TGTGCCAGAAGCCCAGAGACATGGGGTGAAGCTTTCTTT.

V and J are TRBV6-5 and TRBJ1-6; possible D gene TRBD1, 5 bases. V was trimmed by 2 bases and J by 7 bases, leaving 12 bases between them. The CDR3 runs 15 residues. Germline V gene sequence: CDR1 MNHEY, CDR2 SVGAGI. The CDR3 DNA is TGTGCCAGCAGTTACGGGGCCCCGCTAAATTCACCCCTCCACTTT. Amino acids: CASSYGAPLNSPLHF.

In this sample, this clone turned up many times. The chain joins TRBV4-3 to TRBJ2-7; D is undetermined. Trimming took 0 bases from V and 4 from J, leaving 7 bases between them. The CDR3 has 13 amino acids. The germline CDR1 and CDR2 sequences are LGHNA and YSLEER. For the CDR3, the DNA is TGCGCCAGCAGCCAAGATAGGCGGTACGAGCAGTACTTC. This encodes CASSQDRRYEQYF.

This chain connects TRBV28 to TRBJ2-1; 7 nucleotides agree with TRBD2. The germline CDR1 and CDR2 sequences are MDHEN and SYDVKM. This CDR3 is built from 14 residues. The J segment lost 1 base and the V segment lost 6 bases, leaving 3 bases of the junction unmatched. The CDR3 DNA reads TGTGCCAGCAGCCGGGGGGAATCCTACAATGAGCAGTTCTTC. This encodes CASSRGESYNEQFF.

As to this clone: Other DNA variants within this sample encode the same CDR3. The chain is built from TRBV7-8 and TRBJ1-5, with TRBD1 matching 7 bases. Germline trimming cut 5 bases from V and 4 bases from J; bases unmatched to any gene: 2. The length of the CDR3 is 13 residues. The germline gives CDR1 SGHVS, CDR2 FQNEAQ. The CDR3 is CASSQDRNQPQHF. For the CDR3, the DNA is TGTGCCAGCAGCCAGGACAGGAATCAGCCCCAGCATTTT.

The chain joins TRBV4-3 to TRBJ2-3; TRBD1 matches at 11 bases. CDR3 length equals 17 residues. J gave up 5 bases and V 0 bases, and 7 bases lay outside the gene matches. From germline, CDR1 is LGHNA and CDR2 YSLEER. The DNA for the CDR3 is TGCGCCAGCAGCCAAGATTGGACAGGGGGCGGCGGAGATACGCAGTATTTT. Translated, it gives CASSQDWTGGGGDTQYF.

This sequence joins TRBV5-4 and TRBJ1-4, with 8 bases fitting TRBD1. CDR1 and CDR2 from the germline V gene are SGHNT and YYREEE (reference sequence). The V and J ends lost 4 bases and 8 bases, in that order; junction bases with no gene match: 10. The CDR3 has 15 residues. This CDR3 is CASSNTGQGREKLFF. The CDR3 DNA follows: TGTGCCAGCAGCAACACTGGACAGGGAAGGGAAAAACTGTTTTTT.

The chain has TRBV19 and TRBJ1-1; 9 bases are shared with TRBD1. Germline V CDR1 and CDR2: LNHDA, SQIVND (reference sequence). V shed 4 bases and J 8 bases; nucleotides not matched to a gene: 2. The CDR3 loop spans 12 amino acids. Here the CDR3 DNA reads TGTGCCAGTAGTACTGGACAGGGGGAAGCTTTCTTT. This gives the protein CASSTGQGEAFF.

J is TRBJ2-3 and V is TRBV14, with 11 nucleotides matching TRBD2. V shed 0 bases and J 4 bases; nucleotides not matched to a gene: 6. This CDR3 comprises 17 residues. CDR1 SGHDN and CDR2 FVKESK come from the germline V gene. The CDR3 DNA sequence: TGTGCCAGCAGCCAAGATATAGCGGGAGGGCCAGCAGATACGCAGTATTTT. This sequence encodes CASSQDIAGGPADTQYF.

This clone was seen once. J is TRBJ1-5 and V is TRBV28, with D hard to call. The germline V and J ends were trimmed by 5 bases and 6 bases, with 11 bases remaining between them. Germline CDR1 MDHEN, CDR2 SYDVKM. There are 13 residues in the CDR3. The CDR3 DNA follows: TGTGCCAGCAGTCCCCCCCAAACTCAGCCCCAGCATTTT. Residues: CASSPPQTQPQHF.

V usage is TRBV5-1 and J usage is TRBJ1-4; possible D gene TRBD1, 5 bases. Germline assignment: CDR1 SGHRS and CDR2 YFSETQ. Between the trimmed V and J ends, which lost 0 bases and 7 bases, there was a span of 16 bases. This CDR3 is built from 16 residues. CDR3 loop: CASSLAPTGTSEKLFF. The CDR3 DNA reads TGCGCCAGCAGCTTGGCCCCCACAGGTACCTCTGAAAAACTGTTTTTT.

The chain carries TRBV7-6 and TRBJ2-3, with a possible D match to TRBD1 (6 bases). CDR1 SGHVS and CDR2 FNYEAQ come from the germline V gene. V was pared by 0 bases and J by 2 bases, with 9 bases between. The CDR3 sequence is 15 residues long. CDR3 nucleotides: TGTGCCAGCAGCTTAGCGCGGACAGACACAGATACGCAGTATTTT. It codes for CASSLARTDTDTQYF.

The chain has TRBV28 and TRBJ2-5, with 12 bases lining up with TRBD2. Looked up from germline, CDR1 is MDHEN and CDR2 is SYDVKM. J lost 5 bases, V lost 3 bases, and 4 bases had no gene match. This CDR3 is built from 15 residues. Written as DNA, the CDR3 is TGTGCCAGCAGTTTTGGACTAGCGGGGATGGAGACCCAGTACTTC. Protein: CASSFGLAGMETQYF.

The chain employs TRBV19 and TRBJ1-5; 7 bases map to TRBD1. Germline lookup yields CDR1 LNHDA and CDR2 SQIVND (reference sequence). The V and J ends lost 10 bases and 2 bases, in that order; junction bases with no gene match: 2. The CDR3 is made up of 12 amino acids. The CDR3 DNA is TGTGCCACTACAGGGGGCAATCAGCCCCAGCATTTT. Translating it yields CATTGGNQPQHF.